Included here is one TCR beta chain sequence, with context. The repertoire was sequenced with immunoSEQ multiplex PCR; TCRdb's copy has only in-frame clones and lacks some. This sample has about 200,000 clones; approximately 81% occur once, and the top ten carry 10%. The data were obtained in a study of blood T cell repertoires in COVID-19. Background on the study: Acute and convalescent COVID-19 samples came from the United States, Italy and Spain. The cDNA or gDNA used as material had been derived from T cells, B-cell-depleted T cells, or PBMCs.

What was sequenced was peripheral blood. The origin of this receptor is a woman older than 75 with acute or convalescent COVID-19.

The CDR3 nucleotides read TGTGCCAGCAGCTTAGCAGGGGCGGACACTGAAGCTTTCTTT. Translated: CASSLAGADTEAFF. The chain recombines TRBV7-9 with TRBJ1-1; a weak D match, TRBD1 (5 bases). This CDR3 contains 14 residues. Germline CDR1 is SEHNR and CDR2 is FQNEAQ (reference sequence). Deletions cut 0 bases from V and 3 bases from J, with 8 bases between.